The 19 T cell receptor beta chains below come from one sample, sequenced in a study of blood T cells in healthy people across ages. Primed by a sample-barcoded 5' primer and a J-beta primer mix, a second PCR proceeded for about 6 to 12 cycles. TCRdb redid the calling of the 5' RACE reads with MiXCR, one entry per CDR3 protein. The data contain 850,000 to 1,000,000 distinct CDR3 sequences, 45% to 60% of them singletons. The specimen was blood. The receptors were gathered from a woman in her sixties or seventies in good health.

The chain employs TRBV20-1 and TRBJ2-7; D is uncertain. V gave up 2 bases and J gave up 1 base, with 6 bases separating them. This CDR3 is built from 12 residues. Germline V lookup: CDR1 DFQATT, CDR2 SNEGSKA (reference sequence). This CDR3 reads CSARKVSYEQYF. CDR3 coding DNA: TGCAGTGCTAGAAAGGTGTCCTACGAGCAGTACTTC.

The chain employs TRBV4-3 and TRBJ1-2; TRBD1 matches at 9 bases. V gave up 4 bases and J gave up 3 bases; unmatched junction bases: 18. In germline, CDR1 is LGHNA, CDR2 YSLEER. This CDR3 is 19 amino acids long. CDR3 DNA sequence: TGCGCCAGCAGCCCAAGAGTGGGTTTCGACAGGGGGGATTACTATGGCTACACCTTC. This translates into CASSPRVGFDRGDYYGYTF.

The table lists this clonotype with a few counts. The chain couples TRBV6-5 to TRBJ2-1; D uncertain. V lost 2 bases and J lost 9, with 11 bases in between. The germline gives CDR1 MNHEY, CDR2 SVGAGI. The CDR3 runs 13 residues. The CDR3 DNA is TGTGCCAGCAGTTACCAGTATTATACTGAGCAGTTCTTC. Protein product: CASSYQYYTEQFF.

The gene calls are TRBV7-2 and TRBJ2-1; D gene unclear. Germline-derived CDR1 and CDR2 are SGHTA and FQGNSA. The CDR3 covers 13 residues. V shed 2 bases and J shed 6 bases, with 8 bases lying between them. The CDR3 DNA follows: TGTGCCAGCAGCTTACATAGCATCAATGAGCAGTTCTTC. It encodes CASSLHSINEQFF.

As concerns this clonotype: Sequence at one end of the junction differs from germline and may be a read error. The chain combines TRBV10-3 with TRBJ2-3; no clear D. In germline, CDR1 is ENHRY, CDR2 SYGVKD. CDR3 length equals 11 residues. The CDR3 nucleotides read TGTGCCATCATGAGATCAGATATGCAGTATTTT. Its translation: CAIMRSDMQYF.

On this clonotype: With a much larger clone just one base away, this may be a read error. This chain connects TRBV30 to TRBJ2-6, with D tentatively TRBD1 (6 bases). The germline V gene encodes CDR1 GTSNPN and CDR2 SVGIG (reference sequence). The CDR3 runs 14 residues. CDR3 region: CAWIGGSGANVPTF. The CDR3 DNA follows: TGTGCCTGGATAGGGGGATCTGGGGCCAACGTCCCGACTTTC.

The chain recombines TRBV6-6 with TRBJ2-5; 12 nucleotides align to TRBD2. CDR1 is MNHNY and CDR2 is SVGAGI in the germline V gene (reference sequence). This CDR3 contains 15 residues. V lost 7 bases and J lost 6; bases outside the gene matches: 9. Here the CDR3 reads CASIPGLAGAKTQYF. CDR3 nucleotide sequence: TGTGCCAGCATCCCGGGACTAGCGGGTGCAAAGACCCAGTACTTC.

This CDR3 is CSASSPVTSRAETQYF. CDR3 sequence (DNA): TGCAGTGCTTCCTCCCCCGTGACTAGCCGGGCAGAGACCCAGTACTTC. V usage is TRBV20-1 and J usage is TRBJ2-5; TRBD2 agrees at 7 bases. V trimming: 5 bases; J trimming: 4 bases; junction bases outside the gene matches: 16. The CDR3 sequence is 16 residues long. The germline V gene has CDR1 DFQATT and CDR2 SNEGSKA (reference sequence).

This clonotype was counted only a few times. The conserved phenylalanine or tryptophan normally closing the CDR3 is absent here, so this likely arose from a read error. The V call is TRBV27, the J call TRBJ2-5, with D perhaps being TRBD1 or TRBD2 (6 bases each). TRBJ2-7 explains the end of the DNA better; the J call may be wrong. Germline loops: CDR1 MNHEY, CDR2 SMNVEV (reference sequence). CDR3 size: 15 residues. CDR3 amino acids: CASSFGFGGTYEQYY. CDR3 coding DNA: TGTGCCAGCAGTTTTGGGTTCGGGGGCACCTACGAGCAGTACTAC.

CDR3 sequence reads: CASSSGGTQYEQYF. CDR3 bases: TGCGCCAGCAGCTCGGGCGGGACTCAATACGAGCAGTACTTC. This chain connects TRBV5-1 to TRBJ2-7; D is perhaps TRBD2 (6 bases). Germline V gene lookup returns CDR1 SGHRS and CDR2 YFSETQ. CDR3 length: 14 amino acids. Trimming cost V 3 bases and J 4 bases, with 14 bases left between them.

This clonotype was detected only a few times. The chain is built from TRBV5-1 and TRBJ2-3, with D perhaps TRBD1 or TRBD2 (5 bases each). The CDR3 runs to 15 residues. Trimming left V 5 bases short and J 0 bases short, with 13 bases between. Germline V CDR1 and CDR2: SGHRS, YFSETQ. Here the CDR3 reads CASSPGWGSTDTQYF. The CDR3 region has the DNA TGCGCCAGCAGTCCTGGCTGGGGGAGCACAGATACGCAGTATTTT.

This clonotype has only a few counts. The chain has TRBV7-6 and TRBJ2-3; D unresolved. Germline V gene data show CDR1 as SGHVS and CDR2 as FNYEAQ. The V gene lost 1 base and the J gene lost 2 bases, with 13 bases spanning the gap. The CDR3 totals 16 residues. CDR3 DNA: TGTGCCAGCAGCTTAGTGCTAGGCAGAAACACAGATACGCAGTATTTT. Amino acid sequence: CASSLVLGRNTDTQYF.

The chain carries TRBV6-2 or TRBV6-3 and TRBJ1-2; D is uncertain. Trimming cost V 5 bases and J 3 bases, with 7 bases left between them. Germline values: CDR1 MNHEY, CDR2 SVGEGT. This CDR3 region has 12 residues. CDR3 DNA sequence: TGTGCCAGCAGTGCAGGACACTATGGCTACACCTTC. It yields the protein CASSAGHYGYTF.

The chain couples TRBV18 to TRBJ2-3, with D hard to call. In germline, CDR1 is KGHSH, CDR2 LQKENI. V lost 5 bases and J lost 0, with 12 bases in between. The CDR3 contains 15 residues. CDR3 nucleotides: TGTGCCAGCTCAGTAGTCTACTCTAGCACAGATACGCAGTATTTT. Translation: CASSVVYSSTDTQYF.

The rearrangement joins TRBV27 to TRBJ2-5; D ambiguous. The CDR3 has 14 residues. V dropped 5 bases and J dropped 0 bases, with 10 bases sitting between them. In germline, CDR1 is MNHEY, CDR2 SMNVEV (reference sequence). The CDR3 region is CASSVFGNQETQYF. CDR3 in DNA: TGTGCCAGCAGTGTTTTTGGGAACCAAGAGACCCAGTACTTC.

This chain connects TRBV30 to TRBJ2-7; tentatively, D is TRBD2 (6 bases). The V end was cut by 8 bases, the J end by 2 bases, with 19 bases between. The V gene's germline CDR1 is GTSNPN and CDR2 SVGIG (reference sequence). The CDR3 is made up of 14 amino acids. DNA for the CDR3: TGTGCCGGTGGGCGGGATCACAACGCCTACGAGCAGTACTTC. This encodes CAGGRDHNAYEQYF.

The CDR3 nucleotides are TGTGCCAGCAGCTTAGCCCGCGTCGTGCAGTACTTC. Amino acid sequence: CASSLARVVQYF. V usage is TRBV7-2 and J usage is TRBJ2-5; D unclear. V was clipped by 0 bases and J by 11 bases, with 10 bases between them. Germline CDR1 reads SGHTA; CDR2 reads FQGNSA. The CDR3 loop spans 12 amino acids.

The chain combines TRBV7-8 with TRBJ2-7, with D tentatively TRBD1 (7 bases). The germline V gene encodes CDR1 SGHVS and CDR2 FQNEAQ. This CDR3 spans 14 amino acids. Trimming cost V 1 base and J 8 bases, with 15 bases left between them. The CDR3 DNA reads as TGTGCCAGCAGCTTAGAAGGGGGCGGGATCCAGCAGTACTTC. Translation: CASSLEGGGIQQYF.

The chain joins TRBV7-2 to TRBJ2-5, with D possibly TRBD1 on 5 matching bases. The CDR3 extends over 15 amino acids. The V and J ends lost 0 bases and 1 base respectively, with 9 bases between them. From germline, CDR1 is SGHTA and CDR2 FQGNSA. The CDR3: CASSLAAGFQETQYF. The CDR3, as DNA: TGTGCCAGCAGCTTAGCGGCAGGGTTCCAAGAGACCCAGTACTTC.